The 11 T cell receptor beta chains listed next were all sequenced from one sample in a study of T-cell reconstitution after alpha-beta-depleted transplantation in children (TCRdb year 2016). Library prep was done by PCR. Reads for this sample came from an Illumina HiSeq 2500. TCR library preparation used molecular barcoding, with unique molecular identifiers applied to normalize quantification of the TCRbeta repertoire. Through fastp at Q25 and MiXCR, TCRdb rebuilt clones from the public reads, retaining in-frame beta chains. Each record represents a unique CDR3 protein, reported with the most common genes and DNA among its rows. This sample gives more than 550,000 distinct CDR3 sequences in total; over 9.5% of them show up just once. The ten biggest clones cover about 4.2% of the sample. The specimen was PBMCs from the stem cell graft donor, collected from the stem cell graft. These receptors came from a human donor who donated a stem cell graft to a child with acute myeloid leukemia.

This clonotype has a handful of counts. The rearrangement uses TRBV21-1 and TRBJ2-6; TRBD1 is the table's D call and was not checked against the DNA. TRBV21-1 constitutes a pseudogene. The CDR3 has 18 amino acids. The CDR3 protein is CATTLLGQGSSGANVLTF. CDR3 nucleotide sequence: TGTGCCACCACCCTTCTGGGACAGGGGTCCTCTGGGGCCAACGTCCTGACTTTC.

This clonotype was observed a handful of times. The chain uses TRBV5-6 and TRBJ2-3; the D is unclear. The V gene's germline CDR1 is SGHDT and CDR2 YYEEEE. This CDR3 region has 13 residues. Between the trimmed V and J ends, which lost 4 bases and 1 base, there was a span of 7 bases. Written as DNA, the CDR3 is TGTGCCAGCAGCACGACTGGCACAGATACGCAGTATTTT. Its protein product is CASSTTGTDTQYF.

This clonotype was seen a few times. The chain carries TRBV20-1 and TRBJ2-5; 10 bases line up with TRBD2. V trimming: 0 bases; J trimming: 4 bases; junction bases outside the gene matches: 5. The CDR3 spans 15 residues. The germline gives CDR1 DFQATT, CDR2 SNEGSKA (reference sequence). The CDR3: CSARESGRGGETQYF. The CDR3 nucleotides are TGCAGTGCTAGAGAGAGCGGGAGGGGGGGAGAGACCCAGTACTTC.

This clonotype was recorded at least ten times. CDR3 nucleotide sequence: TGTGCCAGCAGCCAAGATCCCCTCTCCTACGAGCAGTACTTC. It specifies CASSQDPLSYEQYF. J is TRBJ2-7 and V is TRBV3-1; D gene ambiguous. Trimming pared 0 bases from V and 0 bases from J, leaving 6 bases between. Germline-derived CDR1 and CDR2 are LGHDT and YNNKEL (reference sequence). This CDR3 contains 14 residues.

This chain uses TRBV19 with TRBJ2-3; TRBD2 matches at 12 bases. Germline loops: CDR1 LNHDA, CDR2 SQIVND (reference sequence). The V segment lost 5 bases and the J segment 12 bases; nucleotides outside the gene matches: 12. The CDR3 loop spans 15 amino acids. The DNA of the CDR3 is TGTGCCAGTAGTGTGGGACTAGCGGGCCAAACATTTCAGTATTTT. Its protein product is CASSVGLAGQTFQYF.

This clonotype was counted between two and nine times. The chain links TRBV27 to TRBJ2-7, with 7 bases identical to TRBD1. The CDR3 totals 14 residues. J lost 3 bases, V lost 8 bases, and 10 bases had no gene match. CDR1 is MNHEY and CDR2 is SMNVEV in the germline V gene (reference sequence). This CDR3 reads CASSISRDSYEQYF. CDR3 nucleotide sequence: TGTGCCAGCTCGATCTCCCGGGACAGCTACGAGCAGTACTTC.

The chain uses TRBV29-1 and TRBJ2-2, with 9 bases matching TRBD2. Trimming at V came to 7 bases and at J to 2 bases, leaving 5 bases not matched to a gene. Germline V gene data show CDR1 as SQVTM and CDR2 as ANQGSEA. The CDR3 runs 14 residues. The CDR3 DNA reads TGCAGCGCTGAGGGACTAGCTAACACCGGGGAGCTGTTTTTT. It yields the protein CSAEGLANTGELFF.

This clonotype was seen a few times. CDR3 sequence reads: CASSPVQINWNIQYF. As DNA, the CDR3 is TGTGCCAGCAGTCCAGTACAAATCAACTGGAACATTCAGTACTTC. The chain recombines TRBV28 with TRBJ2-4; D call uncertain. Germline loops: CDR1 MDHEN, CDR2 SYDVKM. This CDR3 has 15 amino acids. Trimming pared 5 bases from V and 7 bases from J, leaving 18 bases between. Full variable domain (rest looked up from reference TRBV28 and TRBJ2-4): DVKVTQSSRYLVKRTGEKVFLECVQDMDHENMFWYRQDPGLGLRLIYFSYDVKMKEKGDIPEGYSVSREKKERFSLILESASTNQTSMYLCASSPVQINWNIQYFGAGTRLSVL.

The chain links TRBV6-1 to TRBJ2-2; possibly TRBD1 for D (6 bases). Germline V gene lookup returns CDR1 MNHNS and CDR2 SASEGT. Trimming removed 6 bases at V and 7 bases at J, with 12 bases between. The CDR3 is 13 residues long. The CDR3 DNA reads TGTGCCAGCAGACTCAGACAGGACGGGGAGCTGTTTTTT. It is translated as CASRLRQDGELFF.

This chain links TRBV28 with TRBJ1-2; TRBD1 matches at 7 bases. The germline V gene encodes CDR1 MDHEN and CDR2 SYDVKM. With V trimmed by 6 bases and J by 8 bases, 15 bases remained unmatched. This CDR3 is 15 amino acids long. The CDR3 protein is CASSPDRRLFWGYTF. For the CDR3, the DNA is TGTGCCAGCAGCCCGGACAGGAGGCTGTTTTGGGGCTACACCTTC.

Ten or more counts support this clonotype. The chain recombines TRBV12-3 or TRBV12-4 with TRBJ2-7; 9 bases fit TRBD1. V lost 1 base to trimming and J lost 0 bases; unmatched junction nucleotides: 4. The CDR3 is 16 amino acids. CDR3 loop: CASSLVGTGYSYEQYF. DNA for the CDR3: TGTGCCAGCAGTTTAGTAGGGACAGGGTACTCCTACGAGCAGTACTTC.